The 2 T cell receptor beta chains below come from one sample, sequenced in a study of blood T cell repertoires in COVID-19. TCRdb keeps only in-frame clones here, not all; method: immunoSEQ multiplex PCR. The sample has a few hundred thousand clones, around 84% seen once. Sequencing used peripheral blood. The receptor source for this set is a man in his forties or fifties who had recovered from COVID-19.

V and J are TRBV15 and TRBJ1-1; D gene ambiguous. CDR1 and CDR2 (germline): LNHNV, YYDKDF (reference sequence). The CDR3 spans 13 residues. V dropped 0 bases and J dropped 0 bases, with 2 bases sitting between them. CDR3 amino acids: CATSRDMNTEAFF. In nucleotides, the CDR3 is TGTGCCACCAGCAGAGATATGAACACTGAAGCTTTCTTT. The whole variable domain, remainder taken from reference TRBV15 and TRBJ1-1, is DAMVIQNPRYQVTQFGKPVTLSCSQTLNHNVMYWYQQKSSQAPKLLFHYYDKDFNNEADTPDNFQSRRPNTSFCFLDIRSPGLGDTAMYLCATSRDMNTEAFFGQGTRLTVV.

The V call is TRBV27, the J call TRBJ1-3, with TRBD1 matching over 10 bases. CDR1 is MNHEY, CDR2 SMNVEV, per germline (reference sequence). V lost 5 bases, J lost 4 bases, and 5 bases stayed unmatched. The CDR3 consists of 15 residues. CDR3 nucleotide sequence: TGTGCCAGCAGTATGACAGGGGGCGCGGGAAACACCATATATTTT. It is translated as CASSMTGGAGNTIYF.